This T cell receptor beta chain is from a study of cytomegalovirus exposure and HLA in healthy donors. In the study overall: Ancestry clustering placed 70% to 90% of around 400 genotyped donors in the Caucasian-associated cluster.

The V end was cut by 1 base, the J end by 6 bases, with 10 bases between. CDR1 is SEHNR, CDR2 FQNEAQ, per germline (reference sequence). The CDR3 covers 14 residues. The PCR had 60 Vbeta and 13 Jbeta primers. Repertoires were generated with immunoSEQ multiplex PCR, while TCRdb's copy carries only in-frame clones and drops some. The sample yields about 170,000 clones, about 82% seen once. In its sample, this clone was seen a few times. The antigen remains unidentified. Study-wide results and caveats: Accurate prediction of HLA-A and HLA-B alleles (for most subjects) was reportedly achieved from TCR beta sequences. Later work found most CMV-associated TCR beta chains apparently HLA-restricted.

This TCR came from a female donor in good health and CMV-seronegative. The sample was PBMCs. The rearrangement uses TRBV7-9 and TRBJ2-1; a possible D gene is TRBD1 (5 bases). The CDR3 coding sequence is TGTGCCAGCAGCTTAGTAGGGGTGAGCAATGAGCAGTTCTTC. This sequence encodes CASSLVGVSNEQFF.